Following are 5 T cell receptor beta chains from one sample sequenced in a study of cytomegalovirus exposure and HLA in healthy donors. PCR used 60 Vbeta primers and 13 Jbeta primers. Some clones are missing from TCRdb's copy, which holds only in-frame ones; the method was immunoSEQ multiplex PCR. The repertoire holds 70,000 to 85,000 clones, roughly 60% seen once, with about 5.7% in the top ten. The source material was PBMCs. The receptors derive from a man younger than 45 in good health and CMV-seropositive.

The chain links TRBV6-4 to TRBJ2-7; 7 bases are a match to TRBD2. Trimming cost V 0 bases and J 1 base; bases outside gene matches: 9. Germline assignment: CDR1 MRHNA and CDR2 SNTAGT. The CDR3 extends over 17 amino acids. The CDR3 here is CASSDSSSGGRSYEQYF. The CDR3 coding sequence is TGTGCCAGCAGTGACTCGTCTAGCGGAGGACGGTCCTACGAGCAGTACTTC.

This clone showed up just once. The rearrangement joins TRBV28 to TRBJ2-2; 15 positions agree with TRBD2. The V gene's germline CDR1 is MDHEN and CDR2 SYDVKM. With 2 bases clipped from V and 6 bases from J, the junction kept 4 bases outside the gene matches. The CDR3 has 17 residues. The DNA of the CDR3 is TGTGCCAGCAGTTTAATGGGACTAGCGGGGGGCCCCGGGGAGCTGTTTTTT. Protein: CASSLMGLAGGPGELFF.

The rearrangement links TRBV19 to TRBJ2-1, with 12 bases that match TRBD2. Per the germline V gene, CDR1 is LNHDA and CDR2 is SQIVND (reference sequence). The CDR3 loop spans 16 amino acids. The V and J ends lost 7 bases and 12 bases, in that order; junction bases with no gene match: 16. The CDR3 nucleotides are TGTGCCAGTAACGAGGACAGGGGACTAGCGGGTTTAGGGCAGTTCTTC. Translation gives CASNEDRGLAGLGQFF.

The chain has TRBV6-6 and TRBJ1-2; no firm D call. V was trimmed by 6 bases and J by 8 bases, leaving 10 bases between them. CDR1 MNHNY and CDR2 SVGAGI come from the germline V gene (reference sequence). The CDR3 consists of 11 residues. CDR3 residues: CASRAVVGYTF. CDR3 coding DNA: TGTGCCAGCAGGGCAGTCGTGGGCTACACCTTC.

The chain has TRBV28 and TRBJ1-2; TRBD1 aligns across 7 bases. V lost 3 bases, J lost 4 bases, and 11 bases stayed unmatched. Germline CDR1 is MDHEN and CDR2 is SYDVKM. CDR3 size: 16 residues. Written as DNA, the CDR3 is TGTGCCAGCAGTTTTCTCCAAAACAGGGGTCCCTATGGCTACACCTTC. Amino acid sequence: CASSFLQNRGPYGYTF.